A selection of T cell receptor beta chains follows, all from one sample in a study of T cell repertoires in cytomegalovirus infection. TCRdb analysed the reads with MiXCR anew, one entry per CDR3 protein. The sample shows 360,000 or so distinct CDR3 sequences, about 35% of them seen only once. No antigen is known for these receptors. The sequencing used cultured PBMCs, collected from culture after CMV antigen stimulation. These receptors were taken from a human donor in good health (CMV status not recorded). Some clones in this sample may be carry-over from other donors' samples. The CDR3 runs from the conserved cysteine through the conserved F or W. A D gene is named only where the DNA matches it firmly. Some rows have no size entry. The others give once, few or many, or a class for an expanded clone.

V	size	J	D	DNA	CDR3
TRBV4-1	NA	TRBJ1-4	NA	TGTGCCAGCAGCCAACCCCAGGGCCAGGGTGGTGAAAAACTGTTTTTT	CASSQPQGQGGEKLFF
TRBV7-6	NA	TRBJ2-3	TRBD2	TGTGCCAGCAGTTTTCTAGCGGGAGGTTCGGATACGCAGTATTTT	CASSFLAGGSDTQYF
TRBV5-1	NA	TRBJ1-1	NA	TGCGCCAGCAGCTTGTTCTGGAGCAAGAACACTGAAGCTTTCTTT	CASSLFWSKNTEAFF
TRBV11-2	few	TRBJ2-7	TRBD2	TGTGCCAGCAGCTGGCGCGGGAGGGCCTACGAGCAGTACTTC	CASSWRGRAYEQYF
TRBV7-9	NA	TRBJ1-6	NA	TGTGCCAGCAGGCTTACAGATTCACCCCTCCACTTT	CASRLTDSPLHF
TRBV20-1	NA	TRBJ2-5	NA	TGCAGTGGAAGAACCTGGGTGGGAGTGGAGACCCAGTACTTC	CSGRTWVGVETQYF
TRBV19	NA	TRBJ1-2	NA	TGTGCCAGTAGTATAGTAACGGGATCGGCTGGCTACACCTTC	CASSIVTGSAGYTF
TRBV12-3/TRBV12-4	NA	TRBJ1-2	TRBD1	TGTGCCAGCAGTTTGGTCCCGGGACAGGGGTATGGCTACACCTTC	CASSLVPGQGYGYTF
TRBV24-1	NA	TRBJ1-4	NA	TGTGCCACCAGTGAAGGGGACCTTGGGAAAGAAAAACTGTTTTTT	CATSEGDLGKEKLFF
TRBV7-8	NA	TRBJ2-1	TRBD2	TGTGCCAGCAGCCACGGACTAGCGGGAGTGGCCCCACGTGAGCAGTTCTTC	CASSHGLAGVAPREQFF
TRBV29-1	NA	TRBJ1-2	NA	TGCAGCGTCCCCGATCGGCAGGCCTCAAACTATGGCTACACCTTC	CSVPDRQASNYGYTF
TRBV12-3/TRBV12-4	many	TRBJ2-4	NA	TGTGCCAGCAGTAAACAGGGTAATGAGCTGGACATTCAGTACTTC	CASSKQGNELDIQYF
TRBV2	few	TRBJ2-5	NA	TGTGCCAGCAGTGAGGAAGTAAACAAAGAGACCCAGTACTTC	CASSEEVNKETQYF
TRBV7-6	NA	TRBJ1-4	NA	TGTGCCAGCAGCTTAGAGTCGGGGATGAAGAATGAAAAACTGTTTTTT	CASSLESGMKNEKLFF
TRBV24-1	few	TRBJ2-1	TRBD2	TGTGCCACCAGTGACAAAAGATATCGGGAGGGGTCCTACAATGAGCAGTTCTTC	CATSDKRYREGSYNEQFF
TRBV7-6	NA	TRBJ2-3	TRBD1	TGTGCCAGCAGCCCGCCATTGGGACAGGGGGCGGATACGCAGTATTTT	CASSPPLGQGADTQYF
TRBV11-2	NA	TRBJ1-2	NA	TGTGCCAGCAGCGAGCCGGGACCGAGGATTTTGGGCTACACCTTC	CASSEPGPRILGYTF
TRBV7-2	many	TRBJ1-2	NA	TGTGCCAGCAGCTTAGGCGAACAGGGCTATGGCTACACCTTC	CASSLGEQGYGYTF
TRBV4-3	NA	TRBJ1-4	NA	TGCGCCAGCAGCCGAAAGACGGCAAGTTCGGAAAAACTGTTTTTT	CASSRKTASSEKLFF
TRBV7-9	NA	TRBJ2-3	NA	TGTGCCAGCAGCTCCGGACAGTCCACTAGCACAGATACGCAGTATTTT	CASSSGQSTSTDTQYF
TRBV19	few	TRBJ1-1	NA	TGTGCCAGTAGTATCGACACCGCGAACACTGAAGCTTTCTTT	CASSIDTANTEAFF
TRBV7-2	many	TRBJ2-6	NA	TGTGCCACCAAGAGGGGGGGTCCCTCTGGGGCCAACGTCCTGACTTTC	CATKRGGPSGANVLTF
TRBV7-9	NA	TRBJ2-1	TRBD1	TGTGCCAGCAGCTCTCGGGACAGGGGCAATGAGCAGTTCTTC	CASSSRDRGNEQFF
TRBV7-6	NA	TRBJ1-1	NA	TGTGCCAGCAGTCCGGGATGGGCCTCTAACACTGAAGCTTTCTTT	CASSPGWASNTEAFF
TRBV20-1	NA	TRBJ2-7	NA	TGCAGTGCGGACGGCCCACAGGGTTGGGGTGTTAAAGGCGAGCAGTACTTC	CSADGPQGWGVKGEQYF
TRBV6-1	few	TRBJ2-2	NA	TGTGCCAGCAGACGCCCCGCAGAGAACACCGGGGAGCTGTTTTTT	CASRRPAENTGELFF
TRBV28	NA	TRBJ1-3	NA	TGTGCCAGCAGGACGGGAGCCACCTCTGGAAACACCATATATTTT	CASRTGATSGNTIYF
TRBV7-2	few	TRBJ2-7	NA	TGTGCCAGCCGGAACGCCTACGAGCAGTACTTC	CASRNAYEQYF
TRBV24-1	NA	TRBJ2-3	NA	TGTGCCACCAGTCTAAGGACTCCGAGCTCAAGCACAGATACGCAGTATTTT	CATSLRTPSSSTDTQYF
TRBV30	NA	TRBJ1-1	NA	TGTGCCTGGAGTGTTACCGGAACAGATGAAGCTTTCTTT	CAWSVTGTDEAFF
TRBV7-2	NA	TRBJ2-1	TRBD2	TGTGCCAGCAGCTCCGGGACTAGCATATACAATGAGCAGTTCTTC	CASSSGTSIYNEQFF
TRBV24-1	NA	TRBJ2-1	TRBD2	TGTGCCACCAGTTTCCGGACTAGCGTGCCCAATGAGCAGTTCTTC	CATSFRTSVPNEQFF
TRBV6-6	NA	TRBJ1-6	TRBD1	TGTGCCAGCAGTCCAAGACAGGGTCTGGGGTCACCCCTCCACTTT	CASSPRQGLGSPLHF
TRBV7-2	NA	TRBJ2-1	TRBD1	TGTGCCAGCAGCTTACCCGCCAACAGGGGGCCTACCTACAATGAGCAGTTCTTC	CASSLPANRGPTYNEQFF
TRBV19	NA	TRBJ1-1	NA	TGTGCCAGTAGTACCGATGGGGGGGTCACTGAAGCTTTCTTT	CASSTDGGVTEAFF
TRBV6-2/TRBV6-3	few	TRBJ1-4	NA	TGTGCCAGCAGTTCCCCTTTCAGCGCAACTAATGAAAAACTGTTTTTT	CASSSPFSATNEKLFF
TRBV19	NA	TRBJ1-1	NA	TGTGCCAGTAGTATTAGCAGTGCGAACACTGAAGCTTTCTTT	CASSISSANTEAFF
TRBV20-1	NA	TRBJ2-7	TRBD1	TGCAGTGCTCCGACAGGGACCTACGAGCAGTACTTC	CSAPTGTYEQYF
TRBV19	NA	TRBJ1-1	NA	TGTGCCAGTAGTATAGTGTCTGGGACCCACACTGAAGCTTTCTTT	CASSIVSGTHTEAFF
TRBV7-2	many	TRBJ1-2	TRBD1	TGTGCCAGCAGCTTAGCGGGCAGGGGGTTTGGCTACACCTTC	CASSLAGRGFGYTF
TRBV6-5	NA	TRBJ1-3	NA	TGTGCCAGCAGTCTCGCCTCTGGAAACACCATATATTTT	CASSLASGNTIYF
TRBV20-1	NA	TRBJ1-2	NA	TGCAGTGGACCTAAAACAGTATATAAGGGACAAGGCTACACCTTC	CSGPKTVYKGQGYTF
TRBV11-3	NA	TRBJ1-1	NA	TGTGCCAGCGGGACTGGGTCTTGGGGGGCTTTCTTT	CASGTGSWGAFF
TRBV7-2	many	TRBJ2-1	TRBD1	TGTGCCAGCAGCGTTGACAGGGGAGTCTACAATGAGCAGTTCTTC	CASSVDRGVYNEQFF
TRBV7-6	NA	TRBJ2-1	TRBD2	TGTGCCAGCAGCTTAGCTATTAGGTGGTTAGCGGGTGAGCAGTTCTTC	CASSLAIRWLAGEQFF
TRBV29-1	NA	TRBJ2-1	NA	TGCAGCTCCGCTCAGGGGTCTGAGCAGTTCTTC	CSSAQGSEQFF
TRBV4-3	NA	TRBJ2-7	NA	TGCGCCAGCAGCCAAACCGGGTCCCGAGAGCAGTACTTC	CASSQTGSREQYF
TRBV27	NA	TRBJ2-1	TRBD2	TGTGCCAGCAAACCGGGACTAGAGTTCGATGAGCAGTTCTTC	CASKPGLEFDEQFF
TRBV14	once	TRBJ2-1	NA	TGTGCCAGTACACCAAATAGTTTCGACAATGAGCAGTTCTTC	CASTPNSFDNEQFF
TRBV28	NA	TRBJ2-7	NA	TGTGCCAGCAACCCGACTAGATCCTACGAGCAGTACTTC	CASNPTRSYEQYF
TRBV5-1	few	TRBJ2-7	NA	TGCGCCAGCAGCACCCAACCGTCGTACGAGCAGTACTTC	CASSTQPSYEQYF
TRBV4-1	NA	TRBJ2-7	NA	TGCGCCAGCAGCCATCCGGGAGCAGGTTTCGAGCAGTACTTC	CASSHPGAGFEQYF
TRBV6-2/TRBV6-3	NA	TRBJ2-5	TRBD1	TGTGCCAGCAGGGGTACAGGGGTGGAGACCCAGTACTTC	CASRGTGVETQYF
TRBV2	NA	TRBJ1-5	TRBD1	TGTGCCAGCAGTGCCTATGGGACAGGGAACAATCAGCCCCAGCATTTT	CASSAYGTGNNQPQHF
TRBV7-2	many	TRBJ1-2	TRBD1	TGTGCCAGCAGCCCAGTCCCGGGACAGGGCAAGGACTATGGCTACACCTTC	CASSPVPGQGKDYGYTF
TRBV4-2	NA	TRBJ2-2	NA	TGTGCCAGCAGCCAAGAAGTAGGGATTGCCGGGGAGCTGTTTTTT	CASSQEVGIAGELFF
TRBV7-2	few	TRBJ1-1	NA	TGTGCCAGCAGCTTTTCCACCGGCACTGAAGCTTTCTTT	CASSFSTGTEAFF
TRBV6-6	NA	TRBJ1-3	NA	TGTGCCAGCAGTTCAACGCGACAGTCTGGAAACACCATATATTTT	CASSSTRQSGNTIYF
TRBV7-2	NA	TRBJ2-2	TRBD2	TGTGCCAGCAGCTTAGTGATATCAGCGGGAGGGCGCGGGGAGCTGTTTTTT	CASSLVISAGGRGELFF
TRBV7-2	NA	TRBJ1-2	NA	TGTGCCAGCAGCCAAACTGGGGCTGGCTATGGCTACACCTTC	CASSQTGAGYGYTF